This T cell receptor (beta chain) was obtained from a study of beta chain features in type 1 diabetes. V was cut by 5 bases and J by 7 bases, with 21 bases left in between. Germline-derived CDR1 and CDR2 are LNHDA and SQIVND (reference sequence). CDR3 size: 16 residues. Study-wide results and caveats: In type 1 diabetes patients, VDJ junctions had fewer insertions; deletions at these junctions were more frequent.

cDNA synthesis used the whole RNA isolate, giving expressed TCRB sequences. The assay was immunoSEQ multiplex PCR, and TCRdb's table has in-frame clones only and misses some. This table holds around 170,000 clones, 7% to 10% found once. This clone was detected a few times. Its matching antigen is unknown. The material sequenced was central memory CD4+ T cells from blood. The chain uses TRBV19 and TRBJ2-4; D is possibly TRBD1 (7 bases). The sequence came from a woman under 30 in good health. As DNA, the CDR3 is TGTGCCAGTAGTCAAGTCTTCCCGACAGGGAGGAACATTCAGTACTTC. The encoded protein is CASSQVFPTGRNIQYF.